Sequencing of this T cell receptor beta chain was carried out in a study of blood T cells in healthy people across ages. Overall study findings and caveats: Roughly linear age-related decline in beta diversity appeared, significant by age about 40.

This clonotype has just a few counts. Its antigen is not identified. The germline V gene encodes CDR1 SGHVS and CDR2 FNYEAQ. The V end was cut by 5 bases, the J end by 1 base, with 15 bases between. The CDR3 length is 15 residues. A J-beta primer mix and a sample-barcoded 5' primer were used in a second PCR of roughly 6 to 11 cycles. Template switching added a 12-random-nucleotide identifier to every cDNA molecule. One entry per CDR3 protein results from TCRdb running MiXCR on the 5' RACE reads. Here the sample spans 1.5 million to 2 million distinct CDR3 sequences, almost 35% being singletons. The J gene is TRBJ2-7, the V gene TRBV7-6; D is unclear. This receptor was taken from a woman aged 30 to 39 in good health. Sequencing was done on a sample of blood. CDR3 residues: CASSADPTVSYEQYF. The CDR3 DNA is TGTGCCAGCAGCGCGGATCCTACAGTGTCCTACGAGCAGTACTTC.